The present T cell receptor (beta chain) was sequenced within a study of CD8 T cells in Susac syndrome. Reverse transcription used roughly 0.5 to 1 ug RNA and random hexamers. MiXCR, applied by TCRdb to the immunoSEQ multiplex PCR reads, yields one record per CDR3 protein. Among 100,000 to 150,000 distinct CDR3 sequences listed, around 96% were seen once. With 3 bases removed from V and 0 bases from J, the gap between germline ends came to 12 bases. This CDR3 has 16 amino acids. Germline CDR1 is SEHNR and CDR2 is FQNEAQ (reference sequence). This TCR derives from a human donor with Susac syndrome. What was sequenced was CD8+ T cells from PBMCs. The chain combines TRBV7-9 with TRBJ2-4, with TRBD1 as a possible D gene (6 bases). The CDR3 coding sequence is TGTGCCAGCAGCTTTTGGCAGGGGCTAGCCAAAAACATTCAGTACTTC. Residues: CASSFWQGLAKNIQYF.